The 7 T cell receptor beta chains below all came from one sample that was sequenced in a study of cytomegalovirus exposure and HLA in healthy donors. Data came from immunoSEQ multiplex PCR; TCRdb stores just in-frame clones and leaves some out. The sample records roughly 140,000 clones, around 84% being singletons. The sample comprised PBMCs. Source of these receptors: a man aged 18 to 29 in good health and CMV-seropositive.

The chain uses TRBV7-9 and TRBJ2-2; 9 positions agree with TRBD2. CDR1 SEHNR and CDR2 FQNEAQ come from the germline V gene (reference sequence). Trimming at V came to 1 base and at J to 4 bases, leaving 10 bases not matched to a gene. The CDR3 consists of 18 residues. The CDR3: CASSLVTLTSGFTGELFF. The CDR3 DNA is TGTGCCAGCAGCTTAGTGACCCTGACTAGCGGCTTCACCGGGGAGCTGTTTTTT.

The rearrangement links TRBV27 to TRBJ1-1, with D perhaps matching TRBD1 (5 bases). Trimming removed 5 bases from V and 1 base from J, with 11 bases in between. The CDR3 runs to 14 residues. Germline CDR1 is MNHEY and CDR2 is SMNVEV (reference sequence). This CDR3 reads CASSRTGGNTEAFF. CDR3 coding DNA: TGTGCCAGCAGTCGGACGGGGGGGAACACTGAAGCTTTCTTT.

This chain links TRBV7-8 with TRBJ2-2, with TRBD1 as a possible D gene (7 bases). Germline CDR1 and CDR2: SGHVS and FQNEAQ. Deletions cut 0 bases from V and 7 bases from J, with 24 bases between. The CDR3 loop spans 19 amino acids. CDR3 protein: CASSLAPTGEEPSDGELFF. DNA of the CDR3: TGTGCCAGCAGCTTAGCGCCCACAGGGGAGGAACCCTCTGACGGGGAGCTGTTTTTT. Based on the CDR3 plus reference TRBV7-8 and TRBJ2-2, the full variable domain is GAGVSQSPRYKVAKRGQDVALRCDPISGHVSLFWYQQALGQGPEFLTYFQNEAQLDKSGLPSDRFFAERPEGSVSTLKIQRTQQEDSAVYLCASSLAPTGEEPSDGELFFGEGSRLTVL.

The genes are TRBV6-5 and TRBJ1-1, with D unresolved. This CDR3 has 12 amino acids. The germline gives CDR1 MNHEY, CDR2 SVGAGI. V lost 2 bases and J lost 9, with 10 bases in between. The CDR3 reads CASSYGRSQAFF. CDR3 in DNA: TGTGCCAGCAGTTACGGCAGATCACAAGCTTTCTTT.

The DNA for the CDR3 is TGTGCCAGCTCACCACAGACAGGGGACGAGCAGTACTTC. Translated, it gives CASSPQTGDEQYF. The rearrangement joins TRBV18 to TRBJ2-7, with 8 bases fitting TRBD1. The CDR3 consists of 13 residues. Germline V gene sequence: CDR1 KGHSH, CDR2 LQKENI. V lost 1 base and J lost 5; bases outside the gene matches: 1.

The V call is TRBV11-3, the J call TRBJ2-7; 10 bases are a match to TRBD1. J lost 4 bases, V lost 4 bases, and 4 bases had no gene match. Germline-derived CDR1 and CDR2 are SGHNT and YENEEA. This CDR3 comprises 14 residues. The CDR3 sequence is CASSSDRGTYEQYF. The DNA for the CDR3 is TGTGCCAGCAGCTCGGACAGGGGGACGTACGAGCAGTACTTC.

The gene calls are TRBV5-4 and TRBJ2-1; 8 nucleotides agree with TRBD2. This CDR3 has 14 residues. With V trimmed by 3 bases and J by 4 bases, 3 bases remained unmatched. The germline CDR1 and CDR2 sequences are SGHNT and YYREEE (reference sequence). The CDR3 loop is CASSWAGGYNEQFF. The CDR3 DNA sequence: TGTGCCAGCAGCTGGGCGGGGGGATACAATGAGCAGTTCTTC.